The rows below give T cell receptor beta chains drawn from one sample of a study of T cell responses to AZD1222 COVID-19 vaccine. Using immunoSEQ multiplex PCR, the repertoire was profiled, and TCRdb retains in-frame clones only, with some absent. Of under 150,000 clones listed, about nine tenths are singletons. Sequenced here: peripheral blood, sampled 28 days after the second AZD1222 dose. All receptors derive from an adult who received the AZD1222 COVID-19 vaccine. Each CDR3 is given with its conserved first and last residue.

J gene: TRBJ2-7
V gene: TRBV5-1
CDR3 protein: CASRRQGFDYEQYF

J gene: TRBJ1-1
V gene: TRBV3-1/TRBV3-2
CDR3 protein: CASSQANTEAFF

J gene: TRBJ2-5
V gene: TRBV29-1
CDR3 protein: CSAGRDRRETQYF

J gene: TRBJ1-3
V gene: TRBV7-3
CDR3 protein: CASSLTGAGPNTIYF

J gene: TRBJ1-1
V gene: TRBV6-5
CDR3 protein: CATQWVGIGTEAFF

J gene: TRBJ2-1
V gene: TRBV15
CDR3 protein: CATSRDGGLGTYNEQFF

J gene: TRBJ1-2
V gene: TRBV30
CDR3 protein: CAWAQGNYGYTF

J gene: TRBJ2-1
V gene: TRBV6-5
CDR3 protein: CASSSPQGDEQFF

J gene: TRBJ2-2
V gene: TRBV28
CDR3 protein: CASSLPGLSTGELFF

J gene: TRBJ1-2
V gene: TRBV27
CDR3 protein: CASTRNIGSGYGYTF

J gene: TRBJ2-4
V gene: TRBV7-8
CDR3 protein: CASSRGGLGYF

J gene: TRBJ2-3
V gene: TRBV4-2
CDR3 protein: CASSQDSSGRKDTQYF

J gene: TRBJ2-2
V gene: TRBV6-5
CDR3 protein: CASSYVATANTGELFF

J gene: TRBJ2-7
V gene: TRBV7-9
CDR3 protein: CASSLGTGKTYEQYF

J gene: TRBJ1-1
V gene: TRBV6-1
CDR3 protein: CASSEGKNRGGPEAFF

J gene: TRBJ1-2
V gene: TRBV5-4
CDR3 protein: CASSWDSEPHGYTF

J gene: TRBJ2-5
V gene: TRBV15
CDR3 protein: CATSRGVGRGSETQYF

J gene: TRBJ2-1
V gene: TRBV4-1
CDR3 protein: CASSQDVSDRSSYNEQFF

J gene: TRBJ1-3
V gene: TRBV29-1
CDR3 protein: CSVEGGSGNTIYF

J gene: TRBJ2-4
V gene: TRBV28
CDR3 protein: CASTTPGAKNIQYF

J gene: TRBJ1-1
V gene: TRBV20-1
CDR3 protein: CSAYSTEAFF

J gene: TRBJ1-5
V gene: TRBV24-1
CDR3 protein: CATSDPGQGPNQPQHF

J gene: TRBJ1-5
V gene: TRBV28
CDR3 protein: CASSLGLINQPQHF

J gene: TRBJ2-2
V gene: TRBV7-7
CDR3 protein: CASSPGGTGELFF

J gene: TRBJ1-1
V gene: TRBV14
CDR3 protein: CASSQNTEAFF

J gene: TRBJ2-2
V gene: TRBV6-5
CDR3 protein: CASSTGRAGELFF

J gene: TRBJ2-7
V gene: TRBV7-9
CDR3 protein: CASSLGDRSLYEQYF

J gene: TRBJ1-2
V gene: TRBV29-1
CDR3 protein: CSGGGRGYGYTF

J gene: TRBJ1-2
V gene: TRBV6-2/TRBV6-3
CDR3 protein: CASSQPGVSNYGYTF

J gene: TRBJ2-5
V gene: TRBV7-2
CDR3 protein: CASSFAGAGETQYF

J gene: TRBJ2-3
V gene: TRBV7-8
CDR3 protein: CASSSPPALSTDTQYF

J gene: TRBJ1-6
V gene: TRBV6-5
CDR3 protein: CASSPRQGNSSPLHF

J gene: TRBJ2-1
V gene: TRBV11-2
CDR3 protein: CASSLDSIYNEQFF

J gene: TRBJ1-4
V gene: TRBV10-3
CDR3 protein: CAISETGFGEKLFF

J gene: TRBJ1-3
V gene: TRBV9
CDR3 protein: CASSVRAEGNTIYF

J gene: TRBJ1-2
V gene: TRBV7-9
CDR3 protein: CASSSSGTPADGYTF

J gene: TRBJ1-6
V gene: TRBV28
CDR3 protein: CASSAGNSPLHF

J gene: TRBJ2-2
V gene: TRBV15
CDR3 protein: CATSPADFELSGELFF

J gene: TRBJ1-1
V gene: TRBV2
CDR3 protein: CASSEFSGGTAGGAFF

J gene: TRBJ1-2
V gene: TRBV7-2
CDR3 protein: CASSLGGLGFYGYTF

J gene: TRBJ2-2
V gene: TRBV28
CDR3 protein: CASTSSTTGELFF

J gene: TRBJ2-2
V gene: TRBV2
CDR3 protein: CASSEDRVYPGELFF

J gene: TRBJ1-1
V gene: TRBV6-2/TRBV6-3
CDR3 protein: CASSDDRGPTEAFF

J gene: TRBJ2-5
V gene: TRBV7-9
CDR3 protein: CASSLARSGLVGETQYF

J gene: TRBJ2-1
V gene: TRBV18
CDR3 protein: CASSLTSGKNNEQFF

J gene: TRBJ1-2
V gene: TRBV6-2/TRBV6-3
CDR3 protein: CASSGQGGTYGYTF

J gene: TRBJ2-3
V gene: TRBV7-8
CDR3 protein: CASSLVTGASTDTQYF